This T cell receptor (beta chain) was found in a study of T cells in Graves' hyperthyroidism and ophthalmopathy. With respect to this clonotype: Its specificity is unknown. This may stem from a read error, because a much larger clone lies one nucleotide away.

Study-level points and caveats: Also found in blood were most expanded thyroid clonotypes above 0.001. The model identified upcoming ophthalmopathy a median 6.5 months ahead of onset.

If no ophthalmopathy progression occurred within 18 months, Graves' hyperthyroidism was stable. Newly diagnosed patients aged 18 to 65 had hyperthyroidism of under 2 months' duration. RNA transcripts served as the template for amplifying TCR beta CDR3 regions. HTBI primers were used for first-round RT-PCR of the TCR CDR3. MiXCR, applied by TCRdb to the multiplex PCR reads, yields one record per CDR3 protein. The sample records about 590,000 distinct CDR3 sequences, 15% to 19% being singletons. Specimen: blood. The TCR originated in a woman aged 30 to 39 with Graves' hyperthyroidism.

CDR3: CARSSWWAPREYYGYTF. DNA of the CDR3: TGTGCCAGAAGCTCGTGGTGGGCCCCTCGCGAATACTATGGCTACACCTTC. The V call is TRBV5-5, the J call TRBJ1-2, with D unclear. CDR3 size: 17 residues. Germline V gene data show CDR1 as SGHKS and CDR2 as YYEKEE (reference sequence).